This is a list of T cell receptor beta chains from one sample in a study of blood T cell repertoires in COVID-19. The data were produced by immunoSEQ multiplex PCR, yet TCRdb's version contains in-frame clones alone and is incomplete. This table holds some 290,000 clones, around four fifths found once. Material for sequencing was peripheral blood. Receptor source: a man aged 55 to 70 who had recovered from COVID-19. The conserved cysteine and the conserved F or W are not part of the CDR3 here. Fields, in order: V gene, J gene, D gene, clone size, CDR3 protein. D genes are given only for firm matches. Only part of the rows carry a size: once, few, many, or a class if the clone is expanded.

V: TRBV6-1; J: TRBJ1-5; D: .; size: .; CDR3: ASSEGTAQH
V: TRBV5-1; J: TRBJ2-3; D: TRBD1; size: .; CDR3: ASSWTGVISTDTQY
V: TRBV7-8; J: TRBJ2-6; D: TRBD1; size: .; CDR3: ASSPGQGIAGANVLT
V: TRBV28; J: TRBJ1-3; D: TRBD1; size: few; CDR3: ATTETGVLAGNTIY
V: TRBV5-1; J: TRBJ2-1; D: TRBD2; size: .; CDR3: ASSLEGLAVLNEQF
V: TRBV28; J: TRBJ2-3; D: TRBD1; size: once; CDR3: ASSLTGSTDTQY
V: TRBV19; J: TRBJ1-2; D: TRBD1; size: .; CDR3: ASTTTDRVHGYT
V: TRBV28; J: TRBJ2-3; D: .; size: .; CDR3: ASTGFTDTQY
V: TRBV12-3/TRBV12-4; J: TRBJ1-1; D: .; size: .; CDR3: ASSPTGYTEAF
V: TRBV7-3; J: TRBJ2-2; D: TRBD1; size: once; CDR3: ASSPITGAIMNTGELF
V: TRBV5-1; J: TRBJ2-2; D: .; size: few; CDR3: ASSADIRTGELF
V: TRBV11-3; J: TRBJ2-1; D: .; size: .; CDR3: ASSLEGSGNEQF
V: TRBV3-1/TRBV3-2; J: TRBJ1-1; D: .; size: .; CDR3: ASSGVAEAF
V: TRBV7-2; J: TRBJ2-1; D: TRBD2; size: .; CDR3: ASTPAGGRYEQF
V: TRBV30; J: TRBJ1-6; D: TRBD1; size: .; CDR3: AWSGAAGGNSPLH
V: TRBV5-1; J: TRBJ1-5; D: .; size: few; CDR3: ASSMEGSNQPQH
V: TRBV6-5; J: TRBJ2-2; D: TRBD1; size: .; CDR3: ASDRTGGTGELF
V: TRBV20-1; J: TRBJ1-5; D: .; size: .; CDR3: SASQVNQPQH
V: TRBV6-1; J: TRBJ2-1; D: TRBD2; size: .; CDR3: ASSAPTSGGAGRHEQF
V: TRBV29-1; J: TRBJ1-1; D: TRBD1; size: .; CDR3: SVAGTGVAAF
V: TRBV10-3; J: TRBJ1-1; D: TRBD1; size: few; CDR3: AISGTGRGEAF
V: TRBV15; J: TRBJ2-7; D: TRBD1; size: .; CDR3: ATSRGEGAFLEQY
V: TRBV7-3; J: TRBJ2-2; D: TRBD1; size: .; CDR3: ASRQDRGRGTGELF
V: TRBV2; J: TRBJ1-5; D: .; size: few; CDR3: ASSETAVGQPQH
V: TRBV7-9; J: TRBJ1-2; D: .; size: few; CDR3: ASSERQPWVYGYT
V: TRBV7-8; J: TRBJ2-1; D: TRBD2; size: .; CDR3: ASSLRRVEAGDNEQF
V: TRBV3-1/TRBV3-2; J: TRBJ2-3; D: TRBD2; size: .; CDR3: ASSQGGLAGAARDTQY
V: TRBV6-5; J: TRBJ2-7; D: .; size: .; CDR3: ASSYGRGPYEQY
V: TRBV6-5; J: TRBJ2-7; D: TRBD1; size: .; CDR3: ATRGTETYEQY
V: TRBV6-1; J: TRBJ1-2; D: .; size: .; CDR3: ASSEALSTPYGYT
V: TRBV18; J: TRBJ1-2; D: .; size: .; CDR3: ASSPRMENYGYT
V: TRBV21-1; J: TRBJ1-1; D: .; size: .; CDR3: ASPNRLGGTEQKVFNTEAF
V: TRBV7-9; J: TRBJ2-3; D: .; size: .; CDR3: ASSLRGGTDTQY
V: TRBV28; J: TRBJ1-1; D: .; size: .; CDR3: ASSRPRRGTEAF
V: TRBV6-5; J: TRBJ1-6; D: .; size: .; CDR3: ASSYAGSMGNSPLH
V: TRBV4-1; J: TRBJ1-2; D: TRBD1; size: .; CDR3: ASSQGQGINYGYT
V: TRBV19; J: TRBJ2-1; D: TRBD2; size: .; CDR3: ASSIGLAGVVEQF
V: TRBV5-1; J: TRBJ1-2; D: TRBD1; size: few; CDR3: ASSLDGTGPNYGYT
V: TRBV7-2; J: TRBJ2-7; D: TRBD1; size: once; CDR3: ASSFRDRGSEQY
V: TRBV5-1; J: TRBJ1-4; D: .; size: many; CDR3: ASSLGRGSTNEKLF
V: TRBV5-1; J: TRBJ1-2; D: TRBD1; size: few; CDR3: ASSSGTAYGYT
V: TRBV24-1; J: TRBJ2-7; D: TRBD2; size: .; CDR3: ATSSGLAGEQY
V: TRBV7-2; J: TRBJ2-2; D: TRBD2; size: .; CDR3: ASSSRAGGGSGELF
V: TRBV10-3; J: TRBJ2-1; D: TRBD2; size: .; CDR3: AATGTSILSEQF
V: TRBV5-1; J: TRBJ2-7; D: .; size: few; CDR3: ASSFQGTSPYEQY
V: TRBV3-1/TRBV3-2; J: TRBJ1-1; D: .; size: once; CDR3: ASYGGAEAF
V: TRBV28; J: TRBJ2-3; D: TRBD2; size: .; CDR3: ASSLLAMGGEGTDTQY
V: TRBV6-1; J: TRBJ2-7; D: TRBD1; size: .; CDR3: ASSEPGQGANEQY
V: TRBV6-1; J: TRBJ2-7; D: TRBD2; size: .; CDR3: ASSARTSGRYYEQY
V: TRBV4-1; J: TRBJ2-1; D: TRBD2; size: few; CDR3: ASSQALLAASYNEQF
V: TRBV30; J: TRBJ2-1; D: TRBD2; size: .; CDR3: AWGSGGDNNEQF
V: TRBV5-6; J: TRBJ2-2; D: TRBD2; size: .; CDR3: ASSPWTSSVLYTGELF
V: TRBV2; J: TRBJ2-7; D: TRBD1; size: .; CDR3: ASSEGQGQQY
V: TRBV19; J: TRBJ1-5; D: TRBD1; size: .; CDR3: ASSIKTGLAFNNNQPQH
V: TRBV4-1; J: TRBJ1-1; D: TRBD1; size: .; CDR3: ASSQVQGAIEAF